This T cell receptor beta chain emerged from a study of PD-1 blockade in classical Hodgkin lymphoma. The ends lost 2 bases at V and 3 bases at J; junction bases unmatched: 1. The length of the CDR3 is 14 residues. Germline V gives CDR1 SGHDT, CDR2 YYEEEE. Autologous stem cell transplantation was followed by relapse in every patient, and brentuximab vedotin exposure varied. The method was immunoSEQ multiplex PCR; TCRdb's version includes in-frame clones alone and lacks a portion of them. The table includes roughly 150,000 clones, approximately 80% detected once. The V and J genes are TRBV5-6 and TRBJ1-3; 8 bases are shared with TRBD1. The source of this sequence is a human donor with classical Hodgkin lymphoma. This material consisted of peripheral blood mononuclear cells (PBMCs), taken before the second cycle of nivolumab. CDR3 nucleotide sequence: TGTGCCAGCAGCTTCGACAGGGGTGGAAACACCATATATTTT. It specifies CASSFDRGGNTIYF.